This entry describes one T cell receptor beta chain. Its matching antigen is unknown. Primers: 60 Vbeta forward and 13 Jbeta reverse. Sequenced by immunoSEQ multiplex PCR; TCRdb stores in-frame clones only, minus some. In the table there are approximately 190,000 clones, more than 75% of which are singletons. Donors in the study were healthy people who gave bone marrow. CDR3 length equals 15 residues. Looked up from germline, CDR1 is LNHNV and CDR2 is YYDKDF (reference sequence). V shed 6 bases, J shed 2 bases, and the junction held 5 bases outside the gene matches. These data are taken from a study of cytomegalovirus exposure and HLA in healthy donors. Regarding the study as a whole: CMV serostatus was the only immune exposure information that was available. The Asian-associated ancestry cluster reportedly had fewer N-insertions than the approximately 630-donor mean in a later analysis.

The V and J genes are TRBV15 and TRBJ2-3, with 10 bases that match TRBD2. The TCR originated in a man younger than 45 in good health and CMV-seronegative. Material for sequencing was PBMCs. The CDR3 protein is CATRTLAGDTDTQYF. In nucleotides, the CDR3 is TGTGCCACCAGGACCCTAGCGGGAGACACAGATACGCAGTATTTT.